Included here is one TCR beta chain sequence, with context. CDR1 and CDR2 (germline): SGHRS, YFSETQ. The CDR3 spans 14 residues. After removal of 5 bases from V and 4 bases from J, the junction contained 5 bases not matched to a gene. This specimen belongs to a study of T cell clonotyping in hematopoietic cell transplantation. The method was immunoSEQ multiplex PCR; TCRdb's version includes in-frame clones alone and lacks a portion of them. Of approximately 3,000 clones in the sample, 91% were seen once. This rearrangement joins TRBV5-1 to TRBJ1-5, with 8 nucleotides matching TRBD1. The clonotype originates from a male patient aged 60 to 75 who had an allogeneic stem cell transplant from a related donor, so the T cells may come from the graft donor. Some clones in this sample may be carry-over from other donors' samples. This specimen was PBMCs, taken at the time of graft-versus-host disease after allogeneic stem cell transplant. The CDR3 coding sequence is TGCGCCAGCAGTTCCGGGACAGGAAATCAGCCCCAGCATTTT. It yields the protein CASSSGTGNQPQHF. Based on the CDR3 plus reference TRBV5-1 and TRBJ1-5, the full variable domain is KAGVTQTPRYLIKTRGQQVTLSCSPISGHRSVSWYQQTPGQGLQFLFEYFSETQRNKGNFPGRFSGRQFSNSRSEMNVSTLELGDSALYLCASSSGTGNQPQHFGDGTRLSIL.